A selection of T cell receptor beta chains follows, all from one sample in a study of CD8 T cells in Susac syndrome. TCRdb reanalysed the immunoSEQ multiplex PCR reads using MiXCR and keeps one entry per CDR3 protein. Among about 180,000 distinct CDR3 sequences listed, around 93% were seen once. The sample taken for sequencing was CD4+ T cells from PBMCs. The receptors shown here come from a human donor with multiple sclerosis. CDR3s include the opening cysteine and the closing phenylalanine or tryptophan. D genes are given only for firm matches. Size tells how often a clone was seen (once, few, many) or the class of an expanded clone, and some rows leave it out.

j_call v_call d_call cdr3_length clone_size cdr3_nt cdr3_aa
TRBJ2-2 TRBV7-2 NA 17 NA TGTGCCAGCAGCTTAGCCCCTCAGGGGTCCGGCACCGGGGAGCTGTTTTTT CASSLAPQGSGTGELFF
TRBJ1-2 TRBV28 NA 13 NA TGTGCCAGCAGTGCCGACAGAAACTATGGCTACACCTTC CASSADRNYGYTF
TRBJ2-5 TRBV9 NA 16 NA TGTGCCAGCAGCGTAGGGGCCGGACGGATACAAGAGACCCAGTACTTC CASSVGAGRIQETQYF
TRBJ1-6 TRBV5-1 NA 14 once TGCGCCAGCAGCTTGGATGGGGGCAATTCACCCCTCCACTTT CASSLDGGNSPLHF
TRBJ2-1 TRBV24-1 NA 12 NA TGTGCCACCAGCTCCCTCTGGGATGAGCAGTTCTTC CATSSLWDEQFF
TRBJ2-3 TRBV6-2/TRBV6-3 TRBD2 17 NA TGTGCCAGCAGCAGTCCTACCGGGACTAGCTTTACAGATACGCAGTATTTT CASSSPTGTSFTDTQYF
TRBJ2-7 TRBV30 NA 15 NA TGTGCCTGGAGTGTACTCGGGGCAGGGTCCAACGAGCAGTACTTC CAWSVLGAGSNEQYF
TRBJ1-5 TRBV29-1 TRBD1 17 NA TGCAGCGCCCCGGGACAGGGGGCTCGGGTCCAACGGGGGCCCCAGCATTTT CSAPGQGARVQRGPQHF
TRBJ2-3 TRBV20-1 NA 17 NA TGCAGTGCTCCCCATACCCGGACTGGGCGGAGAACAGATACGCAGTATTTT CSAPHTRTGRRTDTQYF
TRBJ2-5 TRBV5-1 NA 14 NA TGCGCCAGCAGCGAGAGGACGGGAAGGGAGACCCAGTACTTC CASSERTGRETQYF
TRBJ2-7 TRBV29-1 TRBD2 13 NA TGCAGCGCCCGGACTAGCGGGGGGACAGAGCAGTACTTC CSARTSGGTEQYF
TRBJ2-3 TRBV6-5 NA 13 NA TGTGCCAGCAGCAACCCTGGAGGGGGTACGCAGTATTTT CASSNPGGGTQYF
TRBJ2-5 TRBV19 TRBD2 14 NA TGTGCCAGTAGTCCCCAAGCGGGGCAAGAGACCCAGTACTTC CASSPQAGQETQYF
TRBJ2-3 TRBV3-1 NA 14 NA TGTGCCAGCAGCCAACGACTCCGCACAGATACGCAGTATTTT CASSQRLRTDTQYF
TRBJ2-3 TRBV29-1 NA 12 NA TGCAGCGGTACATCTAGCACAGATACGCAGTATTTT CSGTSSTDTQYF
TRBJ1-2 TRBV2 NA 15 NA TGTGCCAGCAGTGAAGCGCCGAGGGGAAGCTATGGCTACACCTTC CASSEAPRGSYGYTF
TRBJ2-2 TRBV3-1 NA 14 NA TGTGCCAGCTCCCAGAGGGGTACCACCGGGGAGCTGTTTTTT CASSQRGTTGELFF
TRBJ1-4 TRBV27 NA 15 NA TGTGCCAGCAGTTTAGTGCCGTTAGCTTTTGAAAAACTGTTTTTT CASSLVPLAFEKLFF
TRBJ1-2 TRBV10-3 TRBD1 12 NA TGTGCCATCAACAGACAGGGTCGGGGCTACACCTTC CAINRQGRGYTF
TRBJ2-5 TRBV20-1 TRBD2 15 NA TGCAGTGCGGGCACGAGAGTCGGGGGGCAAGAGACCCAGTACTTC CSAGTRVGGQETQYF
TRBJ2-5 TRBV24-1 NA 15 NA TGTGCCACCAGCCCGCGGCGGGGGCGGGAAGAGACCCAGTACTTC CATSPRRGREETQYF
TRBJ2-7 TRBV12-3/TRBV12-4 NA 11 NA TGTGCCAGCAGTTTTGAAAGGGAGCAGTACTTC CASSFEREQYF
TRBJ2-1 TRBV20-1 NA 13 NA TGCAGTGTTGGTAGCGGAACCTACAATGAGCAGTTCTTC CSVGSGTYNEQFF
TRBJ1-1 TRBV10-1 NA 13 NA TGCGCCAGACCAATTAAAACAGGGACTGAAGCTTTCTTT CARPIKTGTEAFF
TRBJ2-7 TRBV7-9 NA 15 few TGTGCCAGCAGCTTAGGTCGGGGGGCTCCCTACGAGCAGTACTTC CASSLGRGAPYEQYF
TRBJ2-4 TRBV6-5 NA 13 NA TGTGCCAGCAAGGACCCATGGGGAAACATTCAGTACTTC CASKDPWGNIQYF
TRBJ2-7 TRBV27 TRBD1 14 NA TGTGCCAGCAGTTGGGAGACAGGGAACTACGAGCAGTACTTC CASSWETGNYEQYF
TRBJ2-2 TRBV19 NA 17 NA TGTGCCAGTAGTATAGATGGGGGGACAGCATACACCGGGGAGCTGTTTTTT CASSIDGGTAYTGELFF
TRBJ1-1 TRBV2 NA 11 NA TGTGCCAGCTATACAGGGTCTGAGGCTTTCTTT CASYTGSEAFF
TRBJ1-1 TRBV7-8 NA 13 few TGTGCCAGCAGCTTCGACAAGAACACTGAAGCTTTCTTT CASSFDKNTEAFF
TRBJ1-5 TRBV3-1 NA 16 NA TGTGCCAGCAGCCCACACGAACCGGGACTCAGTCAGCCCCAGCATTTT CASSPHEPGLSQPQHF
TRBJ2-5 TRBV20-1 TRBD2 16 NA TGCAGTGCTAGTCCCGAACTACTAGGAGCGGGGGAGACCCAGTACTTC CSASPELLGAGETQYF
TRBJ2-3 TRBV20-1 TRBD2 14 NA TGCAGTGTTCCGGGACTAGCGGGGGCAGATACGCAGTATTTT CSVPGLAGADTQYF
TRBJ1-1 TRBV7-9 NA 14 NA TGTGCCAGCAGCCCGACGTCGGGGGGGGACGAAGCTTTCTTT CASSPTSGGDEAFF
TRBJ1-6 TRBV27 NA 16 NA TGTGCCAGCAGCCTCACAGGGACCAATTTAGGATCACCCCTCCACTTT CASSLTGTNLGSPLHF
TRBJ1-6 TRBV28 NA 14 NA TGTGCCAGCAGTTTGGGTGGGCTCGGATCACCCCTCCACTTT CASSLGGLGSPLHF
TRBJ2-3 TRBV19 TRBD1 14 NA TGTGCCAGTAGTATGGGACAGGTCACAGATACGCAGTATTTT CASSMGQVTDTQYF
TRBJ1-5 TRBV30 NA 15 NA TGTGCCTGGAGTGTACCAGGGCGCGGGAATCAGCCCCAGCATTTT CAWSVPGRGNQPQHF
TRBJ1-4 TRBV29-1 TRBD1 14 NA TGCAGCGTTGGGGGACAGGGTATGGGTGAAAAACTGTTTTTT CSVGGQGMGEKLFF
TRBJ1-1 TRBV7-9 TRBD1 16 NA TGTGCCAGCAGCTTTTTTACAGGGGCCATGAACACTGAAGCTTTCTTT CASSFFTGAMNTEAFF
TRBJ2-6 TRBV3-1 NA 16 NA TGTGCCAGCAGTGAAACACGCCGCTCTGGGGCCAACGTCCTGACTTTC CASSETRRSGANVLTF
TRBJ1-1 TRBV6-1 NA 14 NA TGTGCCAGCAGTGAATCGGGAGTGAACACTGAAGCTTTCTTT CASSESGVNTEAFF
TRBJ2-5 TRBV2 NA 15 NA TGTGCCAGCAGATGGGTGGCGGGGTCCCGAGAGACCCAGTACTTC CASRWVAGSRETQYF
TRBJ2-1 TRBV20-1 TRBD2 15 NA TGCAGTGCTACTCCCCTAGCGGGCCATCCCAATGAGCAGTTCTTC CSATPLAGHPNEQFF
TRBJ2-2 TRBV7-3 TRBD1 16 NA TGTGCCAGCAGCTTATCTTCCAGGGGGCATGGCGGGGAGCTGTTTTTT CASSLSSRGHGGELFF
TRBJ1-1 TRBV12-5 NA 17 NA TGTGCTAGTGGTCCTCCGGGGAGGGACCCTAGGGTGACTGAAGCTTTCTTT CASGPPGRDPRVTEAFF
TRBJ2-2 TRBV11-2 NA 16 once TGTGCCAGCAGCTCCCATCTTGGCCAGAACACCGGGGAGCTGTTTTTT CASSSHLGQNTGELFF
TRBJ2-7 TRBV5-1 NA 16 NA TGCGCCAGTACGGAGAAGGGTCGTCCAGTTGTTGACGAGCAGTACTTC CASTEKGRPVVDEQYF